This is a list of T cell receptor beta chains from one sample in a study of T cell changes during pregnancy in multiple sclerosis. Generated by immunoSEQ multiplex PCR, the TCRdb table keeps only in-frame clones and is missing some. Of around 96,000 clones in the sample, 94% were seen once. The sequencing used peripheral blood, collected after pregnancy. The receptors derive from a female donor in good health, enrolled as a control in a pregnancy study. Both conserved end residues are part of each CDR3. D genes are given only for firm matches. Clone size is given for some rows only: seen once, a few or many times, or a class if the clone is expanded.

clone size | J gene | D gene | V gene | CDR3 protein | CDR3 DNA
once | TRBJ1-3 | . | TRBV2 | CATTAISGNTIYF | TGTGCCACCACAGCCATCTCTGGAAACACCATATATTTT
. | TRBJ2-7 | . | TRBV6-1 | CASSLQYF | TGTGCCAGCAGCCTGCAGTACTTC
once | TRBJ2-1 | . | TRBV5-1 | CASSLEGATSDEQFF | TGCGCCAGCAGCTTGGAAGGGGCCACCTCGGATGAGCAGTTCTTC
. | TRBJ2-7 | TRBD2 | TRBV2 | CASSDWASGDYEQYF | TGTGCCAGCAGTGACTGGGCTAGCGGGGACTACGAGCAGTACTTC
. | TRBJ2-1 | TRBD2 | TRBV9 | CASSVLGLAGEGFQFF | TGTGCCAGCAGCGTATTAGGGCTAGCGGGAGAGGGATTTCAGTTCTTC
. | TRBJ1-6 | TRBD1 | TRBV5-6 | CASSPDRGGSPLHF | TGTGCCAGCAGCCCGGACAGGGGGGGGTCACCCCTCCACTTT
. | TRBJ2-3 | TRBD2 | TRBV7-2 | CASSFTSGSGDTQYF | TGTGCCAGCAGCTTTACTAGCGGGAGTGGGGATACGCAGTATTTT
once | TRBJ1-2 | TRBD1 | TRBV27 | CASRTGTGIGYGYTF | TGTGCCAGCAGGACCGGGACAGGAATAGGCTATGGCTACACCTTC
. | TRBJ2-2 | . | TRBV25-1 | CASFGQNTGELFF | TGTGCCAGCTTTGGACAGAACACCGGGGAGCTGTTTTTT
. | TRBJ2-1 | . | TRBV20-1 | CSAYGQNEQFF | TGCAGTGCTTATGGACAAAATGAGCAGTTCTTC
. | TRBJ1-1 | . | TRBV2 | CASKKGSGEAFF | TGTGCCAGCAAGAAAGGTTCGGGAGAAGCTTTCTTT
. | TRBJ2-3 | . | TRBV29-1 | CSVGPLIRDTQYF | TGCAGCGTTGGCCCTCTAATTCGGGATACGCAGTATTTT
. | TRBJ2-2 | TRBD1 | TRBV28 | CASSRQGRTGELFF | TGTGCCAGCAGTAGACAGGGGCGAACCGGGGAGCTGTTTTTT
. | TRBJ1-5 | . | TRBV2 | CASNRDSSNQPQHF | TGTGCCAGCAACCGAGACAGTAGCAATCAGCCCCAGCATTTT
. | TRBJ2-3 | . | TRBV28 | CASSRGTTDTQYF | TGTGCCAGCAGTCGGGGGACCACAGATACGCAGTATTTT
. | TRBJ2-3 | . | TRBV4-1 | CASSQDGGRRTDTQYF | TGCGCCAGCAGCCAAGATGGGGGGAGGCGGACAGATACGCAGTATTTT
. | TRBJ2-7 | TRBD1 | TRBV15 | CATSRDIGGQGEQYF | TGTGCCACCAGCAGAGATATCGGGGGACAGGGCGAGCAGTACTTC
. | TRBJ1-1 | . | TRBV29-1 | CSVERSNTEAFF | TGCAGCGTTGAACGGAGCAACACTGAAGCTTTCTTT
. | TRBJ2-7 | . | TRBV28 | CASSRDTYYEQYF | TGTGCCAGCAGCCGGGACACCTACTACGAGCAGTACTTC
. | TRBJ1-2 | TRBD1 | TRBV27 | CATLEPGQGQDGYTF | TGTGCCACCCTTGAACCGGGACAGGGGCAGGATGGCTACACCTTC
. | TRBJ2-5 | TRBD2 | TRBV11-2 | CASSNSGRGFQETQYF | TGTGCCAGCAGCAATAGCGGGAGGGGTTTCCAAGAGACCCAGTACTTC
. | TRBJ1-1 | . | TRBV28 | CASSFFVRAAAFF | TGTGCCAGCAGTTTTTTTGTCAGGGCAGCAGCTTTCTTT
. | TRBJ2-2 | TRBD1 | TRBV4-1 | CASSLRQGNTGELFF | TGCGCCAGCAGCCTCCGACAGGGGAACACCGGGGAGCTGTTTTTT
. | TRBJ2-1 | TRBD2 | TRBV27 | CASSPLGIRTSGSSNEQFF | TGTGCCAGCAGTCCCCTTGGAATAAGGACTAGCGGGAGTAGTAATGAGCAGTTCTTC
. | TRBJ2-1 | TRBD2 | TRBV5-8 | CASPGPSGSSPEQFF | TGTGCCAGCCCCGGGCCTAGCGGGAGTTCTCCTGAGCAGTTCTTC
. | TRBJ2-3 | TRBD2 | TRBV5-1 | CASRTSGRTDTQYF | TGCGCCAGCCGGACTAGCGGGAGAACAGATACGCAGTATTTT
once | TRBJ2-7 | TRBD1 | TRBV2 | CASSVDRGMYEQYF | TGTGCCAGCAGTGTGGACAGGGGGATGTACGAGCAGTACTTC
. | TRBJ2-5 | TRBD1 | TRBV14 | CASSYRGRETQYF | TGTGCCAGCAGCTACAGGGGGCGGGAGACCCAGTACTTC
. | TRBJ1-3 | TRBD1 | TRBV2 | CASRTGDSGNTIYF | TGTGCCAGCAGAACAGGGGATTCAGGAAACACCATATATTTT
. | TRBJ2-5 | TRBD2 | TRBV18 | CASGSGGPPIQETQYF | TGTGCCAGCGGTAGCGGGGGGCCACCGATCCAAGAGACCCAGTACTTC
. | TRBJ2-3 | . | TRBV4-2 | CASSQEGGRTDTQYF | TGTGCCAGCAGCCAAGAAGGCGGTCGCACAGATACGCAGTATTTT
. | TRBJ1-5 | TRBD1 | TRBV6-4 | CASSDSKGTGFGWGNQPQHF | TGTGCCAGCAGTGACTCGAAGGGGACAGGGTTTGGGTGGGGCAATCAGCCCCAGCATTTT